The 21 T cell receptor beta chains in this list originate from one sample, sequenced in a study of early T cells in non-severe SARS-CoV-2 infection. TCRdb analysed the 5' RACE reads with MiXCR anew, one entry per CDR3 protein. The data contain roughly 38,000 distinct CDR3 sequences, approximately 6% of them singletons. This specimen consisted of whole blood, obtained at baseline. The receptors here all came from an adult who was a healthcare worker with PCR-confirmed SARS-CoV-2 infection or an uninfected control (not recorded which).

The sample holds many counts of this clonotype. CDR3 DNA: TGTGCCAGCAGCCTAATAAAGGGGCAAGGTCAGCCCCAGCATTTT. Its protein is CASSLIKGQGQPQHF. This sequence joins TRBV7-2 and TRBJ1-5, with D possibly TRBD1 on 5 matching bases. In germline, CDR1 is SGHTA, CDR2 FQGNSA. This CDR3 is 15 amino acids long. V lost 5 bases and J 6 bases, leaving 17 bases between the germline ends. Supplemented by reference TRBV7-2 and TRBJ1-5, the full variable domain reads GAGVSQSPSNKVTEKGKDVELRCDPISGHTALYWYRQSLGQGLEFLIYFQGNSAPDKSGLPSDRFSAERTGGSVSTLTIQRTQQEDSAVYLCASSLIKGQGQPQHFGDGTRLSIL.

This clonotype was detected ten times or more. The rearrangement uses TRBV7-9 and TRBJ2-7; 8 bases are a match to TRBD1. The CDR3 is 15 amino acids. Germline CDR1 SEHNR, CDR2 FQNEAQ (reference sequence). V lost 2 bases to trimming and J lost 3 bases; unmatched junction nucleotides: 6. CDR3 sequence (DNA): TGTGCCAGCAGCTTACGGATGGACAGGGACTACGAGCAGTACTTC. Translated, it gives CASSLRMDRDYEQYF.

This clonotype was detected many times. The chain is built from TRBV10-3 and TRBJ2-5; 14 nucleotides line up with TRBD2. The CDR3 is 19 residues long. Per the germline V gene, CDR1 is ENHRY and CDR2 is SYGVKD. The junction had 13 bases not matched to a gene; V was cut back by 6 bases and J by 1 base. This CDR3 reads CAISKGLAGASGGQETQYF. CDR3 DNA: TGTGCCATCAGCAAGGGACTAGCGGGGGCTTCCGGGGGCCAAGAGACCCAGTACTTC.

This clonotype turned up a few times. This chain's CDR3 is CASSEGQHQETQYF. CDR3 in DNA: TGTGCCAGCAGTGAAGGACAGCATCAAGAGACCCAGTACTTC. This sequence joins TRBV6-1 and TRBJ2-5; a weak D match, TRBD1 (5 bases). V lost 1 base and J lost 2, with 8 bases in between. CDR3 length equals 14 residues. Germline CDR1 reads MNHNS; CDR2 reads SASEGT.

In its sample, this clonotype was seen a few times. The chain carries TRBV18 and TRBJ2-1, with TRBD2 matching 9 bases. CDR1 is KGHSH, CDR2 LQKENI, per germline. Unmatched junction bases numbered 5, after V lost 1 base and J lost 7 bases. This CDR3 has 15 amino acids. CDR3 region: CASSPRREGLNEQFF. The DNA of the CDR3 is TGTGCCAGCTCACCACGGCGGGAGGGCCTTAATGAGCAGTTCTTC.

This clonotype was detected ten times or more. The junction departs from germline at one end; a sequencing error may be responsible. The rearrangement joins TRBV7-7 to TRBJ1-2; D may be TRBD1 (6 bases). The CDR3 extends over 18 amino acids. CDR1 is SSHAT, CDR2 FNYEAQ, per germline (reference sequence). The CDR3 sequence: CASSPRSRQDVFDYGYTF. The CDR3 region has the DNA TGTGCTAGCAGCCCACGGTCCCGACAGGACGTTTTTGACTATGGCTACACCTTC.

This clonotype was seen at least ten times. CDR3 loop: CASSSAGAGDTQYF. The DNA for the CDR3 is TGTGCCAGCAGCTCAGCGGGGGCAGGAGATACGCAGTATTTT. The rearrangement links TRBV7-3 to TRBJ2-3, with 8 bases lining up with TRBD2. The CDR3 is 14 residues long. The junction had 5 bases not matched to a gene; V was cut back by 4 bases and J by 5 bases. CDR1 is SGHTA and CDR2 is FQGTGA in the germline V gene.

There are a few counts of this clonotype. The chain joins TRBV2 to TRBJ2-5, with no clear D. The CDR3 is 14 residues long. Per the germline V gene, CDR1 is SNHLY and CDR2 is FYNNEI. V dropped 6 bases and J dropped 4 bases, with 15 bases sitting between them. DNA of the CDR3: TGTGCCAGCAGGAGCTACGCCAACACAGAGACCCAGTACTTC. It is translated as CASRSYANTETQYF.

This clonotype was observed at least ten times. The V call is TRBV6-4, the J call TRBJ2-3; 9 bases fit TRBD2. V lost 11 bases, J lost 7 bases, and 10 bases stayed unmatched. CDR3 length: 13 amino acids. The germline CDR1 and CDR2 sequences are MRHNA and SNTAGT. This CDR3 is CARLSGRWNTQYF. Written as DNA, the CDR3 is TGTGCCCGCCTTAGCGGGAGATGGAATACGCAGTATTTT.

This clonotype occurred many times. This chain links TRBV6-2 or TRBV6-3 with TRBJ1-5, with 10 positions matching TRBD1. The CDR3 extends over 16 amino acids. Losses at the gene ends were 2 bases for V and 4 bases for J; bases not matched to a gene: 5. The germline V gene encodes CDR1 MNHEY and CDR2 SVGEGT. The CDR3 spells CASSYRTGGSNQPQHF. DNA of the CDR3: TGTGCCAGCAGTTACCGGACAGGGGGATCAAATCAGCCCCAGCATTTT.

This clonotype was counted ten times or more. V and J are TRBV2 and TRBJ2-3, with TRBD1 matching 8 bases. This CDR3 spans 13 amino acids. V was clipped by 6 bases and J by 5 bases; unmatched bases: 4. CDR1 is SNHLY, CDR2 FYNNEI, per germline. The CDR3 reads CASRNRGVDTQYF. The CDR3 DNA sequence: TGTGCCAGCAGGAACAGGGGGGTAGATACGCAGTATTTT.

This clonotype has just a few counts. DNA for the CDR3: TGTGCCAGCAGCTTAGGGGGCTCCTACGAGCAGTACTTC. It yields the protein CASSLGGSYEQYF. This sequence joins TRBV11-2 and TRBJ2-7, with D hard to call. CDR1 and CDR2 (germline): SGHAT, FQNNGV. The CDR3 is made up of 13 amino acids. Between the trimmed V and J ends, which lost 1 base and 0 bases, there was a span of 4 bases.

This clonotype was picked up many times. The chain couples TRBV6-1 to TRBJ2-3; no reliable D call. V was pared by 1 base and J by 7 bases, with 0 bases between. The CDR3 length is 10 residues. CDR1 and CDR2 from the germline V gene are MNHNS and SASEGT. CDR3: CASSEDTQYF. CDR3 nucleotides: TGTGCCAGCAGTGAAGATACGCAGTATTTT.

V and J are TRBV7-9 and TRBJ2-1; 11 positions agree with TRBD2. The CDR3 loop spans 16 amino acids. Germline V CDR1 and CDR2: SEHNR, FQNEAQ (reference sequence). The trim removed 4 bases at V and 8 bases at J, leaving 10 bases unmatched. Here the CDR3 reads CASSSSGGSYLDEQFF. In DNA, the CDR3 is TGTGCCAGCAGCTCTAGCGGGGGGAGCTATTTGGATGAGCAGTTCTTC.

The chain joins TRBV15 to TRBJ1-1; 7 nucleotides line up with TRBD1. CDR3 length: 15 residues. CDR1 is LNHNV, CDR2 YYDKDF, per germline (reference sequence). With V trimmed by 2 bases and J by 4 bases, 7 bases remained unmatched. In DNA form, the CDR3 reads TGTGCCACCAGCAGAAACAGGGGAGGATTCACTGAAGCTTTCTTT. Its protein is CATSRNRGGFTEAFF.

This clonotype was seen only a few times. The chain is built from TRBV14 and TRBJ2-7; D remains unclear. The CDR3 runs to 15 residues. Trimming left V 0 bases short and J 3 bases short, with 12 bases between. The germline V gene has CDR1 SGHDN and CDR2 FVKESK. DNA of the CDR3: TGTGCCAGCAGCCAAGAGAGAACAGAAGACTACGAGCAGTACTTC. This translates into CASSQERTEDYEQYF.

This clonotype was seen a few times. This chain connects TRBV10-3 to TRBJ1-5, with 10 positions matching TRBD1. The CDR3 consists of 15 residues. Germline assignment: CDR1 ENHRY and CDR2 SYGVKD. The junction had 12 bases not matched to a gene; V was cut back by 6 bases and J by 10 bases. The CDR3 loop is CAIRPGTGERAPQHF. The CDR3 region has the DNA TGTGCCATCAGGCCAGGGACAGGGGAAAGGGCCCCCCAGCATTTT.

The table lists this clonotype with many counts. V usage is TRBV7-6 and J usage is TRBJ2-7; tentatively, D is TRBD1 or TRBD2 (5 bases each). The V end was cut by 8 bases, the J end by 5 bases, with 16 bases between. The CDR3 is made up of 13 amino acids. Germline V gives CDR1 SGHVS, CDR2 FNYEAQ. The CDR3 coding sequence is TGTGCCAGCCACTCTGGGGGTGGCGACGAGCAGTACTTC. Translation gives CASHSGGGDEQYF.

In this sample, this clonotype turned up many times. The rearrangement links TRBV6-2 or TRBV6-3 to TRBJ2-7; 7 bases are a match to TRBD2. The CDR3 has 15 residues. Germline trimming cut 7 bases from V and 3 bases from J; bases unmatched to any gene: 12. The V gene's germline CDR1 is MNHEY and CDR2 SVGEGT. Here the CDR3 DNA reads TGTGCCAGCACCCCCGTCGGGACTACAGACTACGAGCAGTACTTC. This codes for CASTPVGTTDYEQYF.

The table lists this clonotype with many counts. This CDR3 is CASSSPSLYEQFF. DNA for the CDR3: TGTGCCAGTAGTAGCCCCAGCCTTTATGAGCAGTTCTTC. This chain connects TRBV19 to TRBJ2-1; D uncertain. Trimming took 4 bases from V and 8 from J, leaving 12 bases between them. The V gene's germline CDR1 is LNHDA and CDR2 SQIVND (reference sequence). There are 13 residues in the CDR3. The complete variable domain, with remaining parts taken from reference TRBV19 and TRBJ2-1, reads DGGITQSPKYLFRKEGQNVTLSCEQNLNHDAMYWYRQDPGQGLRLIYYSQIVNDFQKGDIAEGYSVSREKKESFPLTVTSAQKNPTAFYLCASSSPSLYEQFFGPGTRLTVL.

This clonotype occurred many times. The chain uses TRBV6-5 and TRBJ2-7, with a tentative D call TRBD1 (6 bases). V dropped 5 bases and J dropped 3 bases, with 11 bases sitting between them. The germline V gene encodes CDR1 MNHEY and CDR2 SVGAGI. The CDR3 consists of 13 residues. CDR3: CASSRGHYYEQYF. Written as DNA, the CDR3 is TGTGCCAGCAGTCGGGGACATTACTACGAGCAGTACTTC.